This T cell receptor (beta chain) was obtained from a study of T cells after posttransplantation cyclophosphamide. Study results and limitations: Later blood repertoires were often dominated by clones from the donor CD8+ memory compartment.

This clone has only one observation. The antigen remains unidentified. Repertoires were generated with immunoSEQ multiplex PCR, while TCRdb's copy carries only in-frame clones and drops some. Among some 22,000 clones listed, around 88% were seen once. Deletions cut 0 bases from V and 0 bases from J, with 12 bases between. Per germline, CDR1 LGHNA and CDR2 YNFKEQ. The CDR3 length is 17 residues. What was sequenced was PBMCs. This chain uses TRBV4-2 with TRBJ1-3, with unresolved D. This clonotype originated in an older woman with a blood cancer, CMV-positive, and with a related stem cell donor. CDR3 nucleotide sequence: TGTGCCAGCAGCCAAGATGGTAGTCCACTCTCTGGAAACACCATATATTTT. Protein sequence: CASSQDGSPLSGNTIYF.